The 7 T cell receptor beta chains below all came from one sample that was sequenced in a study of cytomegalovirus exposure and HLA in healthy donors. Generated by immunoSEQ multiplex PCR, the TCRdb table keeps only in-frame clones and is missing some. The data show under 200,000 clones, with about 80% seen just once and over 5.5% held by the top ten. Sample: PBMCs. Every receptor here comes from a man between 18 and 29 years old in good health and CMV-seropositive.

This chain joins TRBV27 and TRBJ2-7; 11 nucleotides match TRBD2. This CDR3 is 16 amino acids long. V trimming: 5 bases; J trimming: 2 bases; junction bases outside the gene matches: 8. Germline CDR1 MNHEY, CDR2 SMNVEV (reference sequence). The DNA of the CDR3 is TGTGCCAGCAGTGTTAGCGGGGGGGCTTACGCCTACGAGCAGTACTTC. Amino acids: CASSVSGGAYAYEQYF.

The gene calls are TRBV15 and TRBJ2-1; 9 bases line up with TRBD1. The CDR3 runs 16 residues. The trim removed 1 base at V and 8 bases at J, leaving 9 bases unmatched. Germline V gives CDR1 LNHNV, CDR2 YYDKDF (reference sequence). In DNA, the CDR3 is TGTGCCACCAGCAGAGCCGGGACAGGGAAAGGCGATGAGCAGTTCTTC. Translated: CATSRAGTGKGDEQFF.

V is TRBV30 and J is TRBJ1-4; D gene uncertain. The CDR3 is 13 amino acids. Germline V gene data show CDR1 as GTSNPN and CDR2 as SVGIG (reference sequence). V shed 0 bases and J shed 7 bases, with 9 bases lying between them. CDR3 sequence reads: CAWSVGVGEKLFF. CDR3 bases: TGTGCCTGGAGTGTGGGAGTAGGTGAAAAACTGTTTTTT.

CDR3 region: CASSFGQNTGELFF. DNA of the CDR3: TGTGCCAGCAGCTTCGGACAAAACACCGGGGAGCTGTTTTTT. J is TRBJ2-2 and V is TRBV11-2; a possible D gene is TRBD1 (5 bases). Germline loops: CDR1 SGHAT, CDR2 FQNNGV. The V gene lost 3 bases and the J gene lost 2 bases, with 7 bases spanning the gap. The CDR3 is 14 amino acids. The full variable domain, its missing parts supplied by reference TRBV11-2 and TRBJ2-2, is EAGVAQSPRYKIIEKRQSVAFWCNPISGHATLYWYQQILGQGPKLLIQFQNNGVVDDSQLPKDRFSAERLKGVDSTLKIQPAKLEDSAVYLCASSFGQNTGELFFGEGSRLTVL.

This clone has just a few counts. The gene calls are TRBV29-1 and TRBJ2-1; 8 bases align to TRBD2. Germline V CDR1 and CDR2: SQVTM, ANQGSEA. This CDR3 is built from 13 residues. V lost 7 bases and J lost 4; bases outside the gene matches: 6. This CDR3 reads CSGGTREYNEQFF. The CDR3 nucleotides are TGCAGCGGAGGGACTAGGGAGTACAATGAGCAGTTCTTC.

CDR3 in DNA: TGTGCCAGCAGTCCAATAGGGACTAGTTCTTCTTTTACCCATGAGCAGTTCTTC. It is translated as CASSPIGTSSSFTHEQFF. V is TRBV27 and J is TRBJ2-1; TRBD2 aligns across 8 bases. V was pared by 5 bases and J by 8 bases, with 20 bases of the junction left unmatched. The CDR3 is 18 residues long. Germline loops: CDR1 MNHEY, CDR2 SMNVEV (reference sequence).

The V call is TRBV6-5, the J call TRBJ1-5, with 7 nucleotides matching TRBD1. V lost 6 bases, J lost 9 bases, and 11 bases stayed unmatched. The germline gives CDR1 MNHEY, CDR2 SVGAGI. The length of the CDR3 is 14 residues. The CDR3, as DNA: TGTGCCAGCAGCCCATCAGGGGGACGAGGGCCCCAGCATTTT. It translates to CASSPSGGRGPQHF.